A selection of T cell receptor beta chains follows, all from one sample in a study of blood T cell repertoires in COVID-19. Using immunoSEQ multiplex PCR, the repertoire was profiled, and TCRdb retains in-frame clones only, with some absent. The data show more than 95,000 clones, with about nine tenths seen just once and roughly 15% held by the top ten. Sample: peripheral blood. These receptors were taken from a man aged 45-65 years with acute or convalescent COVID-19. Each CDR3 is given with its conserved first and last residue. Each record gives: J gene, clone size, D gene, V gene, CDR3 protein. The D gene is left open where the match is weak. A row's size may be missing; if present it is once, few, many or a size class.

j_call: TRBJ1-5; clone_size: .; d_call: TRBD1; v_call: TRBV28; cdr3_aa: CASSSPYRGKPQHF
j_call: TRBJ2-7; clone_size: .; d_call: .; v_call: TRBV6-2/TRBV6-3; cdr3_aa: CASSYGQTASEQYF
j_call: TRBJ2-1; clone_size: .; d_call: .; v_call: TRBV29-1; cdr3_aa: CSIGQTRNEQFF
j_call: TRBJ2-1; clone_size: once; d_call: .; v_call: TRBV30; cdr3_aa: CAWTPMAGGAYNEQFF
j_call: TRBJ2-7; clone_size: .; d_call: TRBD2; v_call: TRBV6-1; cdr3_aa: CASSGGLAGGPREQYF
j_call: TRBJ1-2; clone_size: once; d_call: TRBD1; v_call: TRBV11-2; cdr3_aa: CASSSGQGLVYGYTF
j_call: TRBJ1-4; clone_size: once; d_call: TRBD1; v_call: TRBV4-2; cdr3_aa: CASSQPTGGNEKLFF
j_call: TRBJ2-7; clone_size: .; d_call: TRBD2; v_call: TRBV6-1; cdr3_aa: CASSETSGRVWEQYF
j_call: TRBJ2-2; clone_size: once; d_call: .; v_call: TRBV2; cdr3_aa: CASSASNTGELFF
j_call: TRBJ1-4; clone_size: .; d_call: .; v_call: TRBV3-1/TRBV3-2; cdr3_aa: CASSQRSAGRGEKLFF
j_call: TRBJ2-7; clone_size: .; d_call: TRBD1; v_call: TRBV2; cdr3_aa: CASSIRGLGGEQYF
j_call: TRBJ2-7; clone_size: .; d_call: .; v_call: TRBV7-8; cdr3_aa: CASSLPTSIGWEQYF
j_call: TRBJ2-5; clone_size: once; d_call: TRBD2; v_call: TRBV23-1; cdr3_aa: CASSQSSVVLASEETQYF
j_call: TRBJ1-1; clone_size: few; d_call: .; v_call: TRBV12-3/TRBV12-4; cdr3_aa: CASSFGGNTEAFF
j_call: TRBJ1-6; clone_size: .; d_call: .; v_call: TRBV19; cdr3_aa: CASKEGGASVHNSPLHF
j_call: TRBJ2-5; clone_size: .; d_call: .; v_call: TRBV7-9; cdr3_aa: CASSFLREKETQYF
j_call: TRBJ2-3; clone_size: once; d_call: .; v_call: TRBV11-2; cdr3_aa: CASSLRPGTPADTQYF
j_call: TRBJ2-1; clone_size: .; d_call: .; v_call: TRBV11-3; cdr3_aa: CASSKAAVNEQFF
j_call: TRBJ2-7; clone_size: .; d_call: TRBD2; v_call: TRBV3-1/TRBV3-2; cdr3_aa: CASSQIAGGHEQYF
j_call: TRBJ2-6; clone_size: .; d_call: .; v_call: TRBV2; cdr3_aa: CASREQGSGANVLTF
j_call: TRBJ2-5; clone_size: .; d_call: TRBD1; v_call: TRBV6-5; cdr3_aa: CASSNRDSSGTQYF